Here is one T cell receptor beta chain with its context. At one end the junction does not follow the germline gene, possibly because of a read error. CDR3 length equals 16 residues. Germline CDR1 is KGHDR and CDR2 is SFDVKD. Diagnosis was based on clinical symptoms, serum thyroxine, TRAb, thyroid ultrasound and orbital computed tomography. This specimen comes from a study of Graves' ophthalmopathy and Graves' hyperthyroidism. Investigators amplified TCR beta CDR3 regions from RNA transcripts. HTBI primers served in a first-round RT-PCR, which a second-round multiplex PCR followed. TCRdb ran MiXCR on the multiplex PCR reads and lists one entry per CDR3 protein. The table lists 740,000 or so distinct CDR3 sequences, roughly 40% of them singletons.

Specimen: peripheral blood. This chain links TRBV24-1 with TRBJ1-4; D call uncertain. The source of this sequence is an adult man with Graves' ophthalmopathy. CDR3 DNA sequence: TGTGCCAGCAGTTTATTCGGGCAGACCTTTAATGAAAAACTGTTTTTT. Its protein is CASSLFGQTFNEKLFF.